These 26 T cell receptor beta chains share one sample of origin, sequenced in a study of T cell clones after liver transplantation. Clones were read by immunoSEQ multiplex PCR, and TCRdb kept only the in-frame ones, dropping some. The repertoire holds 31,000 or so clones, about 95% seen once, with approximately 26% in the top ten. The starting material was CD8+ T cells from blood, obtained 12 months after liver transplant. These receptors were taken from a human patient who received a liver transplant. Some of the T cells might come from the graft donor.

V usage is TRBV4-1 and J usage is TRBJ2-3; D remains ambiguous. Germline values: CDR1 MGHRA, CDR2 YSYEKL. The CDR3 runs to 12 residues. V lost 1 base, J lost 4 bases, and 3 bases lay in between. In DNA, the CDR3 is TGCGCCAGCAGCCAAGGTGCAGATACGCAGTATTTT. Its translation is CASSQGADTQYF.

V is TRBV7-9 and J is TRBJ2-7, with D possibly matching TRBD2 (5 bases). Germline V gene sequence: CDR1 SEHNR, CDR2 FQNEAQ (reference sequence). CDR3 size: 15 residues. The ends were cut back, 5 bases at V and 3 bases at J, with 17 bases in the middle. Written as DNA, the CDR3 is TGTGCCAGCAGCGTAGAGGGTGCGAGATACTACGAGCAGTACTTC. Translation gives CASSVEGARYYEQYF. The full variable domain, with the rest looked up from reference TRBV7-9 and TRBJ2-7, is DTGVSQNPRHKITKRGQNVTFRCDPISEHNRLYWYRQTLGQGPEFLTYFQNEAQLEKSRLLSDRFSAERPKGSFSTLEIQRTEQGDSAMYLCASSVEGARYYEQYFGPGTRLTVT.

This chain connects TRBV9 to TRBJ1-1; TRBD1 might be the D (6 bases). CDR3 size: 15 residues. The V and J ends lost 6 bases and 5 bases respectively, with 20 bases between them. Per the germline V gene, CDR1 is SGDLS and CDR2 is YYNGEE. The CDR3 nucleotides are TGTGCCAGCACCCCGGGGACGGGGGCGGGAACTGAAGCTTTCTTT. Amino acids: CASTPGTGAGTEAFF.

The gene calls are TRBV29-1 and TRBJ2-1; TRBD1 matches 7 bases. V trimming: 6 bases; J trimming: 9 bases; junction bases outside the gene matches: 5. Germline V lookup: CDR1 SQVTM, CDR2 ANQGSEA. The CDR3 totals 11 residues. In DNA, the CDR3 is TGCAGCGTAGTACGGACAGGTGAGCAGTTCTTC. This encodes CSVVRTGEQFF.

The gene calls are TRBV2 and TRBJ2-7; no clear D. CDR1 and CDR2 (germline): SNHLY, FYNNEI. The CDR3 is 14 residues long. V lost 3 bases and J lost 0, with 9 bases in between. In DNA, the CDR3 is TGTGCCAGCAGTGATTTGACGATCTCCTACGAGCAGTACTTC. This gives the protein CASSDLTISYEQYF.

The V gene is TRBV9, the J gene TRBJ1-5, with TRBD1 as a possible D gene (5 bases). Germline assignment: CDR1 SGDLS and CDR2 YYNGEE. The CDR3 totals 18 residues. Trimming left V 6 bases short and J 6 bases short, with 28 bases between. CDR3: CASIFFRPTKGPTQPQHF. CDR3 in DNA: TGTGCCAGCATCTTTTTCCGCCCCACTAAGGGGCCGACTCAGCCCCAGCATTTT. Looking up the rest from reference TRBV9 and TRBJ1-5 gives the full variable domain: DSGVTQTPKHLITATGQRVTLRCSPRSGDLSVYWYQQSLDQGLQFLIQYYNGEERAKGNILERFSAQQFPDLHSELNLSSLELGDSALYFCASIFFRPTKGPTQPQHFGDGTRLSIL.

The chain joins TRBV7-9 to TRBJ1-1; perhaps TRBD1 as D (5 bases). V lost 2 bases to trimming and J lost 0 bases, with 10 bases between them. The CDR3 runs to 15 residues. Germline lookup yields CDR1 SEHNR and CDR2 FQNEAQ (reference sequence). The CDR3 coding sequence is TGTGCCAGCAGCTTACTGCCGGGGGTGAACACTGAAGCTTTCTTT. Its protein product is CASSLLPGVNTEAFF.

The gene calls are TRBV11-3 and TRBJ1-6; no definite D call. This CDR3 is 15 amino acids long. V shed 3 bases and J shed 4 bases, with 10 bases lying between them. Germline V lookup: CDR1 SGHNT, CDR2 YENEEA. The CDR3 nucleotides are TGTGCCAGCAGCTTGAAACAGACTTATAATTCACCCCTCCACTTT. This translates into CASSLKQTYNSPLHF. The full variable domain, in which reference TRBV11-3 and TRBJ1-6 provide the parts outside the CDR3, is EAGVVQSPRYKIIEKKQPVAFWCNPISGHNTLYWYLQNLGQGPELLIRYENEEAVDDSQLPKDRFSAERLKGVDSTLKIQPAELGDSAVYLCASSLKQTYNSPLHFGNGTRLTVT.

V gene TRBV5-1 combines with J gene TRBJ2-7, with TRBD1 identical over 11 bases. The germline CDR1 and CDR2 sequences are SGHRS and YFSETQ. The CDR3 extends over 14 amino acids. J gave up 4 bases and V 4 bases, and 4 bases lay outside the gene matches. The CDR3 sequence: CASSAGTGGYEQYF. The CDR3 nucleotides are TGCGCCAGCAGCGCCGGGACAGGGGGATACGAGCAGTACTTC.

This chain uses TRBV14 with TRBJ2-5, with D possibly matching TRBD1 (5 bases). Trimming took off 4 bases at V and 5 bases at J, with 14 bases between the two ends. CDR3 length equals 14 residues. CDR1 and CDR2 from the germline V gene are SGHDN and FVKESK. CDR3 amino acids: CASSPSPRVETQYF. The CDR3 coding sequence is TGTGCCAGCAGCCCAAGCCCCAGGGTTGAGACCCAGTACTTC.

This clone is a singleton in its sample. The chain is built from TRBV2 and TRBJ1-1; unclear D gene. Trimming took 7 bases from V and 1 from J, leaving 4 bases between them. From germline, CDR1 is SNHLY and CDR2 FYNNEI. The CDR3 totals 11 residues. The CDR3 nucleotides are TGTGCCAGCACAACGAACACTGAAGCTTTCTTT. It encodes CASTTNTEAFF.

The rearrangement uses TRBV7-9 and TRBJ2-1; 7 bases match TRBD2. The CDR3 spans 17 residues. Germline V CDR1 and CDR2: SEHNR, FQNEAQ (reference sequence). V trimming: 0 bases; J trimming: 3 bases; junction bases outside the gene matches: 8. The CDR3 nucleotides are TGTGCCAGCAGCTTAGCGCTTGCGGGAGAGTACTACAATGAGCAGTTCTTC. It codes for CASSLALAGEYYNEQFF.

This chain links TRBV7-3 with TRBJ2-1; D unresolved. V was trimmed by 2 bases and J by 8 bases, leaving 13 bases between them. Germline CDR1 SGHTA, CDR2 FQGTGA. The CDR3 has 14 residues. CDR3 nucleotide sequence: TGTGCCAGCAGCTTAGGTGGTGGCGTCCATGAGCAGTTCTTC. It codes for CASSLGGGVHEQFF. Drawing the rest from reference TRBV7-3 and TRBJ2-1, the complete variable domain is GAGVSQTPSNKVTEKGKYVELRCDPISGHTALYWYRQSLGQGPEFLIYFQGTGAADDSGLPNDRFFAVRPEGSVSTLKIQRTERGDSAVYLCASSLGGGVHEQFFGPGTRLTVL.

V usage is TRBV19 and J usage is TRBJ2-7, with D tentatively TRBD2 (5 bases). CDR1 and CDR2 (germline): LNHDA, SQIVND (reference sequence). V gave up 10 bases and J gave up 3 bases, with 16 bases separating them. The CDR3 extends over 13 amino acids. DNA for the CDR3: TGTGCCACTGAGGACGGGGAAGGCTACGAGCAGTACTTC. Translation: CATEDGEGYEQYF.

The chain combines TRBV29-1 with TRBJ2-1, with 11 nucleotides matching TRBD2. The CDR3 has 15 amino acids. Germline V gene lookup returns CDR1 SQVTM and CDR2 ANQGSEA. J gave up 1 base and V 3 bases, and 2 bases lay outside the gene matches. The CDR3 here is CSVDPSGGSYNEQFF. The CDR3 DNA is TGCAGCGTTGACCCTAGCGGGGGGTCCTACAATGAGCAGTTCTTC.

This sequence joins TRBV27 and TRBJ2-5; the D is unclear. The V gene's germline CDR1 is MNHEY and CDR2 SMNVEV (reference sequence). Trimming left V 3 bases short and J 3 bases short, with 8 bases between. The CDR3 has 13 residues. CDR3 protein: CASSFRLEETQYF. The CDR3, as DNA: TGTGCCAGCAGTTTTAGGCTGGAAGAGACCCAGTACTTC.

V and J are TRBV4-3 and TRBJ2-3; D remains unclear. CDR3 length equals 15 residues. The germline gives CDR1 LGHNA, CDR2 YSLEER. V was cut by 1 base and J by 2 bases, with 10 bases left in between. CDR3 bases: TGCGCCAGCAGCCAAGTAACGGGTCCCACAGATACGCAGTATTTT. This encodes CASSQVTGPTDTQYF.

The chain combines TRBV29-1 with TRBJ2-1, with D hard to call. Per germline, CDR1 SQVTM and CDR2 ANQGSEA. The CDR3 is made up of 10 amino acids. The V gene lost 7 bases and the J gene lost 4 bases, with 5 bases spanning the gap. The CDR3 is CSAIYNEQFF. The CDR3 DNA is TGCAGCGCCATATACAATGAGCAGTTCTTC.

The chain uses TRBV5-8 and TRBJ2-5; D ambiguous. This CDR3 region has 14 residues. Germline loops: CDR1 SGHTS, CDR2 YDEGEE. V was pared by 2 bases and J by 2 bases, with 10 bases between. The CDR3 DNA sequence: TGTGCCAGCAGCTTCCGGGCGACTCAAGAGACCCAGTACTTC. It is translated as CASSFRATQETQYF.

The V gene is TRBV28, the J gene TRBJ2-7; 7 bases fit TRBD1. Germline V gives CDR1 MDHEN, CDR2 SYDVKM. Trimming took 7 bases from V and 3 from J; bases not matched to a gene: 9. There are 14 residues in the CDR3. The CDR3: CASNQRGRVYEQYF. The CDR3 coding sequence is TGTGCCAGCAATCAAAGGGGGCGCGTCTACGAGCAGTACTTC.

V and J are TRBV5-1 and TRBJ1-3; D is unresolved. CDR1 is SGHRS, CDR2 YFSETQ, per germline. V was clipped by 4 bases and J by 1 base, with 12 bases between them. The CDR3 is 15 amino acids. In DNA form, the CDR3 reads TGCGCCAGCAGCCTTCCTCAAGTATCTGGAAACACCATATATTTT. Its translation: CASSLPQVSGNTIYF.

J is TRBJ2-6 and V is TRBV5-6; D perhaps matches TRBD1 (5 bases). V dropped 3 bases and J dropped 0 bases, with 7 bases sitting between them. This CDR3 has 15 residues. The germline CDR1 and CDR2 sequences are SGHDT and YYEEEE. DNA for the CDR3: TGTGCCAGCAGCTCCCAGGGCTCTGGGGCCAACGTCCTGACTTTC. Its protein product is CASSSQGSGANVLTF.

The rearrangement links TRBV10-3 to TRBJ2-5, with 8 positions matching TRBD1. The CDR3 loop spans 14 amino acids. V dropped 6 bases and J dropped 2; count of bases not matched to a gene: 5. The germline V gene has CDR1 ENHRY and CDR2 SYGVKD. The CDR3 region is CAISQGADQETQYF. As DNA, the CDR3 is TGTGCCATCAGCCAGGGGGCTGATCAAGAGACCCAGTACTTC.

This chain uses TRBV9 with TRBJ2-7; 11 nucleotides align to TRBD1. The CDR3 consists of 16 residues. The V and J ends lost 3 bases and 3 bases, in that order; junction bases with no gene match: 8. Per the germline V gene, CDR1 is SGDLS and CDR2 is YYNGEE. As DNA, the CDR3 is TGTGCCAGCAGCGGGCCCGGGACAGGGGGTGTCTACGAGCAGTACTTC. It codes for CASSGPGTGGVYEQYF.

This sequence joins TRBV27 and TRBJ2-7; perhaps TRBD1 as D (6 bases). Trimming left V 5 bases short and J 5 bases short, with 16 bases between. Per the germline V gene, CDR1 is MNHEY and CDR2 is SMNVEV (reference sequence). The CDR3 has 14 amino acids. CDR3 residues: CASSPLRGRDEQYF. CDR3 in DNA: TGTGCCAGCAGTCCTCTCAGGGGTCGCGACGAGCAGTACTTC.

The rearrangement uses TRBV4-1 and TRBJ2-7, with 10 bases aligning to TRBD2. CDR3 length equals 17 residues. The trim removed 0 bases at V and 4 bases at J, leaving 9 bases unmatched. Germline V CDR1 and CDR2: MGHRA, YSYEKL. This CDR3 is CASSQEWASGSFYEQYF. CDR3 DNA sequence: TGCGCCAGCAGCCAAGAATGGGCTAGCGGGAGTTTTTACGAGCAGTACTTC.